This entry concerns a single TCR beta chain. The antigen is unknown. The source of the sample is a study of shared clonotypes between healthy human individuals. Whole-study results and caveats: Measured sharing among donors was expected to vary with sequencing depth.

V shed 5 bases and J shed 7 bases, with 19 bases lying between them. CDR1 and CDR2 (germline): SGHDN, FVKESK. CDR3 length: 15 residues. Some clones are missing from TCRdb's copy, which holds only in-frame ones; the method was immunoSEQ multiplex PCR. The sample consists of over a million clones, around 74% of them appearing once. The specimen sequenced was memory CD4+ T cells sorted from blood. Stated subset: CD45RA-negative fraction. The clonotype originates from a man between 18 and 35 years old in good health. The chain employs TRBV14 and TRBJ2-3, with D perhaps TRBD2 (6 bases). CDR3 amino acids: CASSSAAGMRYTQYF. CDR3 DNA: TGTGCCAGCAGCTCCGCGGCGGGAATGAGATATACGCAGTATTTT.